The 17 T cell receptor beta chains below all came from one sample that was sequenced in a study of T cell repertoires in cytomegalovirus infection. TCRdb passed the reads through MiXCR, listing each CDR3 protein once. The sample lists more than 250,000 distinct CDR3 sequences; roughly 15% were seen once. The specimen sequenced was PBMCs. These receptors came from a human donor in good health (CMV status not recorded). Some clones in this sample may be carry-over from other donors' samples.

This clonotype was picked up a small number of times. This rearrangement joins TRBV20-1 to TRBJ1-1; weak D call: TRBD1 (6 bases). The V gene's germline CDR1 is DFQATT and CDR2 SNEGSKA (reference sequence). The CDR3 spans 14 residues. The ends were cut back, 4 bases at V and 3 bases at J, with 15 bases in the middle. The CDR3 spells CSATPPGADTEAFF. The CDR3 DNA follows: TGCAGTGCTACCCCCCCGGGGGCGGACACTGAAGCTTTCTTT.

This clonotype came up many times. The chain carries TRBV7-8 and TRBJ1-2, with 8 bases lining up with TRBD1. CDR1 SGHVS and CDR2 FQNEAQ come from the germline V gene. The CDR3 runs to 13 residues. Germline trimming cut 5 bases from V and 4 bases from J; bases unmatched to any gene: 3. CDR3 nucleotide sequence: TGTGCCAGCAGCCAGGGACAGGTCTATGGCTACACCTTC. It specifies CASSQGQVYGYTF. The full variable domain, in which reference TRBV7-8 and TRBJ1-2 provide the parts outside the CDR3, is GAGVSQSPRYKVAKRGQDVALRCDPISGHVSLFWYQQALGQGPEFLTYFQNEAQLDKSGLPSDRFFAERPEGSVSTLKIQRTQQEDSAVYLCASSQGQVYGYTFGSGTRLTVV.

This rearrangement joins TRBV29-1 to TRBJ2-2; unclear D gene. The germline V gene has CDR1 SQVTM and CDR2 ANQGSEA. This CDR3 spans 13 amino acids. V lost 4 bases to trimming and J lost 1 base, with 7 bases between them. In nucleotides, the CDR3 is TGCAGCGTTGCCGGATTGAACACCGGGGAGCTGTTTTTT. Translated, it gives CSVAGLNTGELFF.

The table lists this clonotype with many counts. V is TRBV7-9 and J is TRBJ2-7, with D uncertain. V was pared by 2 bases and J by 0 bases, with 11 bases between. Germline V lookup: CDR1 SEHNR, CDR2 FQNEAQ (reference sequence). This CDR3 is 15 amino acids long. This CDR3 is CASSLRGFSSYEQYF. CDR3 sequence (DNA): TGTGCCAGCAGCTTACGTGGATTCAGCTCCTACGAGCAGTACTTC.

This clonotype was observed a handful of times. The J gene is TRBJ2-7, the V gene TRBV20-1; TRBD2 matches at 9 bases. CDR3 length equals 13 residues. Germline V lookup: CDR1 DFQATT, CDR2 SNEGSKA (reference sequence). V gave up 6 bases and J gave up 1 base; unmatched junction bases: 4. The CDR3 spells CSARTSASYEQYF. The CDR3 DNA reads as TGCAGTGCCAGGACTAGCGCTTCCTACGAGCAGTACTTC.

This rearrangement joins TRBV6-2 or TRBV6-3 to TRBJ2-7; no clear D gene. Trimming cost V 3 bases and J 7 bases, with 7 bases left between them. CDR1 MNHEY and CDR2 SVGEGT come from the germline V gene. This CDR3 is built from 11 residues. CDR3 loop: CASSYIGEQYF. The CDR3 DNA reads TGTGCCAGCAGTTATATTGGGGAGCAGTACTTC.

The rearrangement joins TRBV6-1 to TRBJ2-7; the D is unclear. This CDR3 comprises 14 residues. Trimming took 6 bases from V and 2 from J, leaving 14 bases between them. Germline values: CDR1 MNHNS, CDR2 SASEGT. For the CDR3, the DNA is TGTGCCAGCAGGTCGATCCCCATCACCTACGAGCAGTACTTC. Translation gives CASRSIPITYEQYF.

This clonotype showed up many times. This sequence joins TRBV7-8 and TRBJ1-1; D gene uncertain. This CDR3 is 12 amino acids long. Germline V gene sequence: CDR1 SGHVS, CDR2 FQNEAQ. V lost 1 base, J lost 6 bases, and 6 bases lay in between. The CDR3 region is CASSLGAAEAFF. The CDR3 DNA sequence: TGTGCCAGCAGCTTAGGGGCTGCTGAAGCTTTCTTT.

In its sample, this clonotype was seen a few times. V and J are TRBV4-2 and TRBJ2-7; 7 nucleotides align to TRBD2. V trimming: 0 bases; J trimming: 6 bases; junction bases outside the gene matches: 14. This CDR3 is 17 amino acids long. Germline CDR1 LGHNA, CDR2 YNFKEQ. CDR3 nucleotide sequence: TGTGCCAGCAGCCAAGAAATCCCTGGGGGGGACCGAGGCGAGCAGTACTTC. This codes for CASSQEIPGGDRGEQYF.

This clonotype was seen only a few times. The CDR3 bases are TGCGCCAGCAGCGCCACGGCGGTACAGGCCAAGGCCTACGAGCAGTACTTC. Its protein product is CASSATAVQAKAYEQYF. This chain uses TRBV5-1 with TRBJ2-7; tentative D call: TRBD1 (5 bases). The germline CDR1 and CDR2 sequences are SGHRS and YFSETQ. Trimming cost V 4 bases and J 2 bases, with 22 bases left between them. The CDR3 runs to 17 residues.

This clonotype was counted between two and nine times. This chain connects TRBV29-1 to TRBJ2-2; 11 nucleotides line up with TRBD1. Germline V CDR1 and CDR2: SQVTM, ANQGSEA. Germline trimming cut 4 bases from V and 8 bases from J; bases unmatched to any gene: 3. This CDR3 contains 13 residues. This chain's CDR3 is CSVGGTGGGELFF. The CDR3 DNA follows: TGCAGCGTTGGAGGGACAGGGGGAGGGGAGCTGTTTTTT.

CDR3 residues: CASSPHETGATEAFF. CDR3 nucleotide sequence: TGTGCCAGCAGCCCGCATGAGACAGGGGCGACTGAAGCTTTCTTT. The chain combines TRBV28 with TRBJ1-1, with 8 nucleotides matching TRBD1. Germline values: CDR1 MDHEN, CDR2 SYDVKM. The trim removed 6 bases at V and 5 bases at J, leaving 11 bases unmatched. The CDR3 loop spans 15 amino acids.

As for this clonotype: The CDR3 carries no conserved terminal phenylalanine or tryptophan, so it likely arises from a read error. The J gene is TRBJ2-1, the V gene TRBV6-2 or TRBV6-3; TRBD2 matches at 10 bases. CDR3 size: 17 residues. The V gene's germline CDR1 is MNHEY and CDR2 SVGEGT. Trimming removed 3 bases from V and 7 bases from J; junction bases left unmatched: 12. The CDR3 reads CASSYSRRLAGENEQFV. The CDR3 bases are TGTGCCAGCAGTTATTCGAGGAGGCTAGCGGGGGAGAATGAGCAGTTCGTC.

The V gene is TRBV5-5, the J gene TRBJ2-5; D could derive from TRBD1 or TRBD2 (6 bases each). Trimming left V 1 base short and J 4 bases short, with 14 bases between. Germline V lookup: CDR1 SGHKS, CDR2 YYEKEE (reference sequence). The CDR3 runs 15 residues. CDR3: CASSLLRRGSETQYF. The CDR3 DNA reads as TGTGCCAGCAGCTTGCTGAGGAGGGGGTCAGAGACCCAGTACTTC. The full variable domain, in which reference TRBV5-5 and TRBJ2-5 provide the parts outside the CDR3, is DAGVTQSPTHLIKTRGQQVTLRCSPISGHKSVSWYQQVLGQGPQFIFQYYEKEERGRGNFPDRFSARQFPNYSSELNVNALLLGDSALYLCASSLLRRGSETQYFGPGTRLLVL.

By share, this clonotype ranks as medium-sized. The chain employs TRBV13 and TRBJ2-1; D gene ambiguous. Deletions cut 0 bases from V and 6 bases from J, with 6 bases between. This CDR3 has 13 amino acids. CDR1 and CDR2 from the germline V gene are PRHDT and FYEKMQ (reference sequence). The CDR3 loop reads CASSLGEVNEQFF. The CDR3, as DNA: TGTGCCAGCAGCTTAGGGGAAGTCAATGAGCAGTTCTTC.

The table lists this clonotype with a few counts. V is TRBV29-1 and J is TRBJ1-1; no firm D call. From germline, CDR1 is SQVTM and CDR2 ANQGSEA. V was shortened by 7 bases and J by 1 base, with 13 bases between the two germline ends. This CDR3 is 13 amino acids long. CDR3 residues: CSAVQGRNTEAFF. Here the CDR3 DNA reads TGCAGCGCAGTACAAGGGAGGAACACTGAAGCTTTCTTT.

The chain employs TRBV5-1 and TRBJ1-3; D is undetermined. V was shortened by 3 bases and J by 0 bases, with 10 bases between the two germline ends. There are 15 residues in the CDR3. Germline loops: CDR1 SGHRS, CDR2 YFSETQ. The DNA of the CDR3 is TGCGCCAGCAGCTCGGACGGGTCCTCTGGAAACACCATATATTTT. Its protein product is CASSSDGSSGNTIYF.